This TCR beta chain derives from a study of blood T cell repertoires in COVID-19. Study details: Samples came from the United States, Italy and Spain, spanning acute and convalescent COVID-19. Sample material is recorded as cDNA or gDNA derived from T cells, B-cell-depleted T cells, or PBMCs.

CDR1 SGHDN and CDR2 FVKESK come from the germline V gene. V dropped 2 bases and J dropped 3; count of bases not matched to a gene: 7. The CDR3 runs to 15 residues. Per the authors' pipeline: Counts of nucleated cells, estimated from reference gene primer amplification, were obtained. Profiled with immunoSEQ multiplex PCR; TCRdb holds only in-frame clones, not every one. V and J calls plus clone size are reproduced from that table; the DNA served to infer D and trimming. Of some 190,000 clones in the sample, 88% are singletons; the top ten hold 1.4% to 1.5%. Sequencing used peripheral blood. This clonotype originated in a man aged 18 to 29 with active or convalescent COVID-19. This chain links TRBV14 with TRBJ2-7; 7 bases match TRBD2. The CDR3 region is CASSQSQRDIYEQYF. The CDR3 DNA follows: TGTGCCAGCAGCCAATCTCAGCGGGATATCTACGAGCAGTACTTC.